This T cell receptor beta chain emerged from a study of T cells in Graves' hyperthyroidism and ophthalmopathy. Many counts were recorded for this clonotype. The target antigen is unknown. Germline V CDR1 and CDR2: SEHNR, FQNEAQ (reference sequence). V was clipped by 6 bases and J by 3 bases; unmatched bases: 4. The CDR3 runs 13 residues. The study excluded patients with uncontrolled infection, other autoimmune disease, pregnancy or lactation. The diagnoses drew upon clinical symptoms, serum thyroxine and TRAb, thyroid ultrasound and orbital computed tomography. Whole-study results and caveats: Separating ophthalmopathy from stable hyperthyroidism was achieved by a 13 V-J model.

Amplification targeted TCR beta CDR3 regions from RNA transcripts. HTBI primers were employed in a first-round RT-PCR of the TCR CDR3. One entry per CDR3 protein results from TCRdb running MiXCR on the multiplex PCR reads. The table shows 550,000 to 600,000 distinct CDR3 sequences, with 40% to 55% occurring only once. The receptor was isolated from an adult woman with Graves' disease, either hyperthyroidism or ophthalmopathy (not recorded which). The chain links TRBV7-9 to TRBJ2-7, with 8 bases lining up with TRBD2. The sequenced sample consisted of peripheral blood or thyroid tissue (not recorded which). The CDR3 loop is CASSQRESYEQYF. For the CDR3, the DNA is TGTGCCAGCAGTCAGCGGGAGAGCTACGAGCAGTACTTC.